The next 27 T cell receptor beta chains were all read from a single sample in a study of human T cells and chemical hapten exposure (dated by TCRdb to the early 2020s). Unfractionated whole blood was collected in Tempus Blood RNA tubes, and total RNA was extracted from that blood. Receptor libraries were prepared by 5' RACE. The sample was run on an Illumina MiSeq. TCRdb reran the public reads through fastp at Q25 and MiXCR, keeping productive beta chains. Each entry merges the rows of one CDR3 protein and shows their most common DNA and genes. The sample table records approximately 140,000 distinct CDR3 sequences; approximately 4% of these occur just once. The top ten clones comprise over 1.2% of the sample. The origin of the receptors is a female donor in good health.

This clonotype has only a few counts. The chain has TRBV7-2 and TRBJ1-1; possible D gene TRBD1, 6 bases. Per germline, CDR1 SGHTA and CDR2 FQGNSA. Trimming shortened V by 1 base and J by 5 bases, and 14 bases separated the two germline ends. The CDR3 runs 15 residues. CDR3 in DNA: TGTGCCAGCAGCTTAGACGGGGGCGAAGGTACTGAAGCTTTCTTT. It translates to CASSLDGGEGTEAFF.

This clonotype was detected ten times or more. The chain couples TRBV14 to TRBJ2-5, with 7 bases matching TRBD1. Trimming took 4 bases from V and 3 from J; bases not matched to a gene: 8. The CDR3 loop spans 15 amino acids. CDR1 is SGHDN and CDR2 is FVKESK in the germline V gene. CDR3 bases: TGTGCCAGCAGCCGAGACGACAGGGCCGAAGAGACCCAGTACTTC. The encoded protein is CASSRDDRAEETQYF.

This clonotype was counted ten times or more. The rearrangement uses TRBV7-6 and TRBJ2-7; D is unresolved. CDR1 is SGHVS and CDR2 is FNYEAQ in the germline V gene. The CDR3 is made up of 13 amino acids. V was trimmed by 5 bases and J by 0 bases, leaving 8 bases between them. The CDR3 here is CASSPLSSYEQYF. The CDR3 bases are TGTGCCAGCAGCCCGCTCAGCTCCTACGAGCAGTACTTC.

This clonotype was seen at least ten times. The V call is TRBV6-6, the J call TRBJ1-2; no clear D. The CDR3 is made up of 11 amino acids. Germline V gives CDR1 MNHNY, CDR2 SVGAGI (reference sequence). The V end lost 8 bases, the J end lost 4 bases, and 8 bases lay between the germline ends. CDR3 loop: CASWGFYGYTF. Here the CDR3 DNA reads TGTGCCAGCTGGGGATTCTATGGCTACACCTTC.

The chain joins TRBV6-2 or TRBV6-3 to TRBJ1-5; D possibly corresponds to TRBD1 (6 bases). There are 14 residues in the CDR3. The germline V gene has CDR1 MNHEY and CDR2 SVGEGT. The V end lost 7 bases, the J end lost 0 bases, and 10 bases lay between the germline ends. CDR3 DNA: TGTGCCAGCAACGGACAGTTTAGCAATCAGCCCCAGCATTTT. Translation gives CASNGQFSNQPQHF.

The genes are TRBV5-5 and TRBJ1-4; perhaps TRBD1 as D (6 bases). Germline V gene sequence: CDR1 SGHKS, CDR2 YYEKEE (reference sequence). The V and J ends lost 4 bases and 8 bases respectively, with 18 bases between them. The CDR3 sequence is 15 residues long. In nucleotides, the CDR3 is TGTGCCAGCAGCCTGCCCCAGGGGATCGGAGAAAAACTGTTTTTT. It yields the protein CASSLPQGIGEKLFF.

Many counts were recorded for this clonotype. This chain connects TRBV6-6 to TRBJ2-5; the match to TRBD2 covers 9 bases. Germline V CDR1 and CDR2: MNHNY, SVGAGI (reference sequence). The CDR3 spans 14 residues. V was pared by 6 bases and J by 1 base, with 3 bases of the junction left unmatched. This chain's CDR3 is CASSPSGAQETQYF. In DNA form, the CDR3 reads TGTGCCAGCAGCCCTAGCGGGGCCCAAGAGACCCAGTACTTC.

Many counts were recorded for this clonotype. The chain's CDR3 is CASSLAGGSYEQYF. CDR3 coding DNA: TGTGCCAGCAGCTTAGCGGGGGGATCCTACGAGCAGTACTTC. This chain joins TRBV7-3 and TRBJ2-7; 8 nucleotides agree with TRBD2. The germline gives CDR1 SGHTA, CDR2 FQGTGA. V shed 2 bases and J 1 base; nucleotides not matched to a gene: 1. The CDR3 is 14 residues long.

This clonotype has a handful of counts. This chain joins TRBV7-9 and TRBJ1-1; no clear D. The CDR3 has 14 residues. V gave up 7 bases and J gave up 6 bases, with 18 bases separating them. Germline CDR1 and CDR2: SEHNR and FQNEAQ (reference sequence). CDR3 in DNA: TGTGCCAGCATTCATTCACTTAGAGATGCTGAAGCTTTCTTT. It encodes CASIHSLRDAEAFF.

This chain links TRBV20-1 with TRBJ1-5, with 8 bases fitting TRBD1. The CDR3 contains 16 residues. The ends lost 3 bases at V and 5 bases at J; junction bases unmatched: 12. Germline V gene lookup returns CDR1 DFQATT and CDR2 SNEGSKA (reference sequence). The CDR3 region is CSASPWQGAYDQPQHF. In DNA form, the CDR3 reads TGCAGTGCTAGTCCTTGGCAGGGGGCGTACGATCAGCCCCAGCATTTT.

At least ten counts were recorded for this clonotype. This chain connects TRBV7-8 to TRBJ1-2; the D is unclear. The CDR3 covers 16 residues. The germline V gene has CDR1 SGHVS and CDR2 FQNEAQ. Trimming took off 5 bases at V and 1 base at J, with 17 bases between the two ends. CDR3 sequence: CASSPAPGTFNYGYTF. The DNA for the CDR3 is TGTGCCAGCAGCCCCGCGCCTGGCACATTTAACTATGGCTACACCTTC.

In this sample, this clonotype turned up many times. The rearrangement links TRBV12-3 or TRBV12-4 to TRBJ2-1, with 8 positions matching TRBD2. This CDR3 is built from 18 residues. V shed 7 bases and J 3 bases; nucleotides not matched to a gene: 17. CDR3 coding DNA: TGTGCCAGCAATCCCGGTCTGCCTTCGCGGGGGGTCTACAATGAGCAGTTCTTC. Translated, it gives CASNPGLPSRGVYNEQFF.

This clonotype was observed at least ten times. Here the CDR3 DNA reads TGTGCCAGCACTACGCCCCCTCCAACTAATGAAAAACTGTTTTTT. Amino acid sequence: CASTTPPPTNEKLFF. The chain joins TRBV28 to TRBJ1-4; D remains unclear. Germline V gene lookup returns CDR1 MDHEN and CDR2 SYDVKM. The CDR3 has 15 residues. V lost 7 bases to trimming and J lost 0 bases, with 12 bases between them.

This clonotype turned up a few times. The J gene is TRBJ1-1, the V gene TRBV4-2; 9 positions match TRBD1. The germline gives CDR1 LGHNA, CDR2 YNFKEQ. The length of the CDR3 is 17 residues. V trimming: 4 bases; J trimming: 1 base; junction bases outside the gene matches: 10. CDR3 DNA sequence: TGTGCCAGCAGCCGCGGAACAGGGGGCGCGGGGAACACTGAAGCTTTCTTT. It translates to CASSRGTGGAGNTEAFF.

In its sample, this clonotype was seen many times. This chain joins TRBV3-1 and TRBJ1-3, with 11 bases fitting TRBD1. The V gene's germline CDR1 is LGHDT and CDR2 YNNKEL (reference sequence). Trimming cost V 4 bases and J 0 bases; bases outside gene matches: 5. The CDR3 contains 17 residues. The CDR3 protein is CASSRTGGVPSGNTIYF. The CDR3 DNA reads TGTGCCAGCAGCCGGACAGGGGGCGTCCCCTCTGGAAACACCATATATTTT.

This clonotype was recorded at least ten times. V and J are TRBV11-3 and TRBJ2-3; D is tentatively TRBD1 or TRBD2 (6 bases each). The CDR3 extends over 16 amino acids. Germline V gene data show CDR1 as SGHNT and CDR2 as YENEEA. V gave up 4 bases and J gave up 4 bases, with 18 bases separating them. This chain's CDR3 is CASSYYMLGGPDTQYF. In DNA form, the CDR3 reads TGTGCCAGCAGCTACTATATGTTGGGGGGCCCAGATACGCAGTATTTT.

This clonotype has at least ten counts. The chain joins TRBV7-9 to TRBJ2-3; the D is unclear. V was shortened by 0 bases and J by 5 bases, with 3 bases between the two germline ends. This CDR3 has 12 amino acids. Germline CDR1 is SEHNR and CDR2 is FQNEAQ (reference sequence). The CDR3 protein is CASSLALDTQYF. The CDR3 DNA sequence: TGTGCCAGCAGCTTAGCCTTAGATACGCAGTATTTT.

This clonotype was seen at least ten times. This chain joins TRBV11-2 and TRBJ2-1; D might be TRBD1 (5 bases). The CDR3 has 16 amino acids. V lost 8 bases to trimming and J lost 0 bases, with 17 bases between them. The germline CDR1 and CDR2 sequences are SGHAT and FQNNGV. In DNA form, the CDR3 reads TGTGCCAGCGTCGACGGACACGGACCCTCCTACAATGAGCAGTTCTTC. Amino acid sequence: CASVDGHGPSYNEQFF.

This clonotype was found many times. The chain has TRBV28 and TRBJ2-5; TRBD1 is a possible D gene (5 bases). This CDR3 spans 15 amino acids. Trimming stripped 4 bases from V and 2 bases from J, with 14 bases between. Germline CDR1 reads MDHEN; CDR2 reads SYDVKM. The CDR3 sequence is CASSSRGPNQETQYF. The CDR3, as DNA: TGTGCCAGCAGTTCAAGGGGTCCCAATCAAGAGACCCAGTACTTC.

This clonotype was recorded many times. The J gene is TRBJ1-3, the V gene TRBV10-3; D gene uncertain. Germline loops: CDR1 ENHRY, CDR2 SYGVKD. This CDR3 region has 15 residues. The ends were cut back, 8 bases at V and 0 bases at J, with 14 bases in the middle. DNA of the CDR3: TGTGCCATCTCGGGGTCACGAGACTCTGGAAACACCATATATTTT. Translating it yields CAISGSRDSGNTIYF.

This clonotype was seen a few times. Since a much larger clone is just one base distant, this may be a read error. The chain joins TRBV29-1 to TRBJ1-1; D gene unclear. Germline V CDR1 and CDR2: SQVTM, ANQGSEA. V gave up 7 bases and J gave up 0 bases, with 6 bases separating them. The CDR3 loop spans 11 amino acids. The CDR3 DNA follows: TGCAGCGGTGCTGTGAACACTGAAGCTTTCTTT. Translated: CSGAVNTEAFF.

This clonotype showed up many times. The J gene is TRBJ1-5, the V gene TRBV7-3, with D uncertain. CDR1 and CDR2 (germline): SGHTA, FQGTGA. This CDR3 is built from 12 residues. Trimming shortened V by 5 bases and J by 6 bases, and 8 bases separated the two germline ends. In DNA, the CDR3 is TGTGCCAGCAGCCCCTGGGGTCAGCCCCAGCATTTT. It is translated as CASSPWGQPQHF. The variable domain in full, with the rest retrieved from reference TRBV7-3 and TRBJ1-5, is GAGVSQTPSNKVTEKGKYVELRCDPISGHTALYWYRQSLGQGPEFLIYFQGTGAADDSGLPNDRFFAVRPEGSVSTLKIQRTERGDSAVYLCASSPWGQPQHFGDGTRLSIL.

A few counts support this clonotype. The chain couples TRBV29-1 to TRBJ2-3; 11 positions agree with TRBD2. The junction had 7 bases not matched to a gene; V was cut back by 0 bases and J by 2 bases. The CDR3 sequence is 17 residues long. Germline CDR1 and CDR2: SQVTM and ANQGSEA. CDR3 bases: TGCAGCGTTGAAGATCCCCTAGCGGGGGGTTACACAGATACGCAGTATTTT. As protein: CSVEDPLAGGYTDTQYF.

This clonotype was detected ten times or more. The DNA of the CDR3 is TGTGCCAGCAGCTTAGCGTGGACAGGAGGGGGCGGGGCCTACGAGCAGTACTTC. Amino acids: CASSLAWTGGGGAYEQYF. The chain employs TRBV7-2 and TRBJ2-7, with a possible D match to TRBD1 (7 bases). The CDR3 runs to 18 residues. V was pared by 0 bases and J by 2 bases, with 20 bases between. CDR1 and CDR2 from the germline V gene are SGHTA and FQGNSA.

This clonotype was counted many times. The chain recombines TRBV6-2 or TRBV6-3 with TRBJ2-4; 9 bases match TRBD1. The CDR3 extends over 16 amino acids. In germline, CDR1 is MNHEY, CDR2 SVGEGT. V trimming: 0 bases; J trimming: 3 bases; junction bases outside the gene matches: 3. The CDR3 here is CASSYSTGGDKNIQYF. The CDR3 region has the DNA TGTGCCAGCAGTTACTCGACAGGGGGAGACAAAAACATTCAGTACTTC.

V usage is TRBV19 and J usage is TRBJ2-1; a possible D gene is TRBD2 (5 bases). The germline CDR1 and CDR2 sequences are LNHDA and SQIVND (reference sequence). The V and J ends lost 7 bases and 12 bases respectively, with 16 bases between them. The CDR3 runs to 12 residues. Here the CDR3 DNA reads TGTGCCAGTATGGAGGTTGAGGGCAGGCAGTTCTTC. Protein: CASMEVEGRQFF.

This clonotype was counted many times. V and J are TRBV4-2 and TRBJ2-1; TRBD2 matches 13 bases. This CDR3 contains 15 residues. CDR1 is LGHNA and CDR2 is YNFKEQ in the germline V gene. V dropped 0 bases and J dropped 8; count of bases not matched to a gene: 1. CDR3 in amino acids: CASSQETSGGHEQFF. CDR3 bases: TGTGCCAGCAGCCAAGAGACTAGCGGGGGGCATGAGCAGTTCTTC.